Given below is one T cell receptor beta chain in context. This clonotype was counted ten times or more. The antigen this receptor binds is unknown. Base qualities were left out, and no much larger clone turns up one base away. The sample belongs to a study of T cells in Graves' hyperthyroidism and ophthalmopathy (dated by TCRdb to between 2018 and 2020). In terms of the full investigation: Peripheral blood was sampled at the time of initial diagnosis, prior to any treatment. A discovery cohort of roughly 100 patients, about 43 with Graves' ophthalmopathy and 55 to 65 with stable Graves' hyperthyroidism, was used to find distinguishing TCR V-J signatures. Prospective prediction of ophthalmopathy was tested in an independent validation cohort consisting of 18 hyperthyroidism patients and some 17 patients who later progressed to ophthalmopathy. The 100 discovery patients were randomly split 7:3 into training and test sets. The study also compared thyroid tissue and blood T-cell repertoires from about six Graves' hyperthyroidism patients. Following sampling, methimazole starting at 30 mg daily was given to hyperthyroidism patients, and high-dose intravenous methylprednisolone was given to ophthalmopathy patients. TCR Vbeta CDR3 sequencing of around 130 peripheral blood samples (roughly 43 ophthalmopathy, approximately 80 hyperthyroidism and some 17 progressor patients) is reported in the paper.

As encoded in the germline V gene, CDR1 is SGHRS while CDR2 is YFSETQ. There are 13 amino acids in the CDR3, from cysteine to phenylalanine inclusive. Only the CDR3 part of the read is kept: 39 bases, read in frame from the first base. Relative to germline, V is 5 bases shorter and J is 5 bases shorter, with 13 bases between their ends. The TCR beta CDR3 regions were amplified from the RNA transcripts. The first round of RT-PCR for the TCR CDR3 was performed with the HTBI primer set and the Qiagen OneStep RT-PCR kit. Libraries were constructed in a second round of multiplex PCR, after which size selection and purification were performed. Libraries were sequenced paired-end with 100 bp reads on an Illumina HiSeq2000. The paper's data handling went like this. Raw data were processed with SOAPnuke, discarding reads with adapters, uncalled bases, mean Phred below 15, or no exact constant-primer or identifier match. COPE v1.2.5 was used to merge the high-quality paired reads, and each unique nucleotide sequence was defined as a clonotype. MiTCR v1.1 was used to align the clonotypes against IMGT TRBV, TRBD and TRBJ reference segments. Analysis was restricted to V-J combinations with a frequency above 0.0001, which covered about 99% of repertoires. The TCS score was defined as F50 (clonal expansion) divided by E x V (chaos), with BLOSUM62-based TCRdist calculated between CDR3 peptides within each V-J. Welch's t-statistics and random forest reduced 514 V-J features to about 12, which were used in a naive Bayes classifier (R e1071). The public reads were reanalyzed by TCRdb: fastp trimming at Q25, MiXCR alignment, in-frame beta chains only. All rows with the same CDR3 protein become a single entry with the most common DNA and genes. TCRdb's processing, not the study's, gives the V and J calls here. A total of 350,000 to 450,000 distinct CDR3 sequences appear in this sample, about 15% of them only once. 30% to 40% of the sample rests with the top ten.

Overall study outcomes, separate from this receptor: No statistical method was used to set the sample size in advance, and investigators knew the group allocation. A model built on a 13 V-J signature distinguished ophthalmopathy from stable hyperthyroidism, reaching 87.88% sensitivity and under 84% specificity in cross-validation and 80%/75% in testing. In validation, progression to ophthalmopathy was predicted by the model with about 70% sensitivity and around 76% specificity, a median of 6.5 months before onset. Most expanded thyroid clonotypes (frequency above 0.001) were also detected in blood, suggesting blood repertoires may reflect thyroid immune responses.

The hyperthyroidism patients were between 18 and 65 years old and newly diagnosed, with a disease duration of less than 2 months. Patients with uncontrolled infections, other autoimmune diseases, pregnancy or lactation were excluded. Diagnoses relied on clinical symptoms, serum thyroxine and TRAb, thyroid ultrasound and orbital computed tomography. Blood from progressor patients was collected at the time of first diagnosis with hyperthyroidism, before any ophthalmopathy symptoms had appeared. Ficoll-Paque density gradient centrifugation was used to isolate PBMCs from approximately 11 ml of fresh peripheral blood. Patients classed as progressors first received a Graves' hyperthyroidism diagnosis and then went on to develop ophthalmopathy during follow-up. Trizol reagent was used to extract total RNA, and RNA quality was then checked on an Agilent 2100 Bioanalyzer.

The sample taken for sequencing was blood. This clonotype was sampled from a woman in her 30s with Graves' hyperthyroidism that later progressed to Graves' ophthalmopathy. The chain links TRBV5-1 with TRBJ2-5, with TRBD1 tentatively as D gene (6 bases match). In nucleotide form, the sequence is TGCGCCAGCAGTAACTGGGGGCAGGAGACCCAGTACTTC. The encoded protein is CASSNWGQETQYF.